The sequence of this TCR beta chain was determined in a study of blood T cells in healthy people across ages. Germline lookup yields CDR1 MNHEY and CDR2 SVGAGI. The CDR3 has 14 amino acids. The use of a sample-barcoded 5' primer and a J-beta primer mix characterized a second PCR of roughly 7 to 11 cycles. TCRdb re-called the 5' RACE reads through MiXCR, storing one row per CDR3 protein. The sample yields fewer than 700,000 distinct CDR3 sequences, around 50% seen once. Worth noting for this clonotype: This may arise from a read error, as a much more abundant clone is one base away.

The clonotype was recovered from an elderly man in good health. The sample taken for sequencing was blood. The chain recombines TRBV6-5 with TRBJ2-5; D uncertain. The CDR3 DNA reads TGTGCCAGCAGTGACTCGCGACAAGGAGAGGCCCAGTACTTC. Protein product: CASSDSRQGEAQYF.